The clone carrying this T cell receptor beta chain was detected only a few times. Antigen: not known. Trimming took 3 bases from V and 13 from J, leaving 10 bases between them. CDR1 MNHEY and CDR2 SMNVEV come from the germline V gene (reference sequence). The CDR3 has 11 residues. The sample comes from a study of response to subunit inactivated influenza vaccine. From the RT-PCR reads, TCRdb called clonotypes with MiXCR, one entry per CDR3 protein. The table has hundreds of thousands of distinct CDR3 sequences, over 10% seen once; the top ten hold around 12%. Points from the study as a whole: Each seasonal flu vaccination may recruit only limited new T cells, authors suggested.

This chain connects TRBV27 to TRBJ2-1; either TRBD1 or TRBD2 may fit D (5 bases each). The material was PBMCs from blood, obtained 45 days after vaccination. This sequence was found in a man between 50 and 59 years old who received an inactivated influenza vaccine. The DNA of the CDR3 is TGTGCCAGCAGTTTGTGGGGGAGACAGTTCTTC. Translated: CASSLWGRQFF.